This T cell receptor (beta chain) derives from a study of cytomegalovirus exposure and HLA in healthy donors. Broader study findings: Published work reported that the classifier diagnosed cytomegalovirus status with high specificity and sensitivity. While the bulk of TCR sequences proved rare, some public TCRs turned up in many donors.

Note on this clone: What it binds is unknown.

J lost 0 bases, V lost 6 bases, and 13 bases had no gene match. Germline V gives CDR1 LNHDA, CDR2 SQIVND (reference sequence). CDR3 length: 18 residues. Primers included in the PCR were 60 Vbeta and 13 Jbeta primers. The assay was immunoSEQ multiplex PCR, and TCRdb's table has in-frame clones only and misses some. The data contain around 150,000 clones, about 80% of them seen just once; the ten biggest clones take up approximately 4%. The receptor was derived from a man aged 18-30 years in good health and CMV-seronegative. Sequenced input: PBMCs. J is TRBJ2-2 and V is TRBV19; 7 bases line up with TRBD1. CDR3 region: CASRPVGGSQPNTGELFF. The CDR3 DNA is TGTGCCAGTAGACCGGTAGGGGGCAGCCAACCGAACACCGGGGAGCTGTTTTTT.